The 2 T cell receptor beta chains in this list originate from one sample, sequenced in a study of T cells in Graves' hyperthyroidism and ophthalmopathy. Amplification targeted TCR beta CDR3 regions from RNA transcripts. Carried out on the TCR CDR3, a first-round RT-PCR used the HTBI primer set. TCRdb passed the multiplex PCR reads through MiXCR, listing each CDR3 protein once. The sample has under 400,000 distinct CDR3 sequences; 15% to 20% are singletons. Sequenced input: blood. The receptors originated from a woman between 45 and 65 years old with Graves' hyperthyroidism.

The sample holds a few counts of this clonotype. The gene calls are TRBV3-1 and TRBJ2-3; 9 bases align to TRBD2. The CDR3 covers 16 residues. The V and J ends lost 1 base and 2 bases, in that order; junction bases with no gene match: 4. Germline V lookup: CDR1 LGHDT, CDR2 YNNKEL (reference sequence). The CDR3 is CASSQGAGGSTDTQYF. CDR3 DNA sequence: TGTGCCAGCAGCCAAGGTGCGGGAGGGTCCACAGATACGCAGTATTTT.

This sequence joins TRBV20-1 and TRBJ1-5, with TRBD1 matching 9 bases. The germline V gene has CDR1 DFQATT and CDR2 SNEGSKA (reference sequence). The CDR3 length is 16 residues. V lost 3 bases and J lost 0; bases outside the gene matches: 6. CDR3 sequence (DNA): TGCAGTGCTAGGGGACAGGGCCCATATAGCAATCAGCCCCAGCATTTT. Translation gives CSARGQGPYSNQPQHF.